This T cell receptor (beta chain) was identified during a study of a mutant IDH1 vaccine in newly diagnosed glioma. Across the whole study: Receipt of radiotherapy, temozolomide, or both preceded the study, and most received both. Study conclusions and caveats: Pseudoprogression apparently lacked any relation to changes in top peripheral T cell clonotypes.

The germline V gene encodes CDR1 SNHLY and CDR2 FYNNEI. Between the trimmed V and J ends, which lost 2 bases and 10 bases, there was a span of 14 bases. CDR3 length equals 13 residues. About this clone: Its cognate antigen is unknown.

Time point noted: week 23, last vaccination. A 20-mer mutant IDH1 peptide at 300 ug was injected subcutaneously with topical imiquimod. Repertoires were generated with immunoSEQ multiplex PCR, while TCRdb's copy carries only in-frame clones and drops some. This table holds 9,500 to 11,000 clones, 88% found once. Sequenced material: PBMCs, taken from a glioma patient whose treatment included an IDH1 peptide vaccine. J is TRBJ1-1 and V is TRBV2; unclear D gene. The TCR comes from a woman aged 40 to 49 with glioma. Some clones in this sample may be carry-over from other donors' samples. In DNA, the CDR3 is TGTGCCAGCAGTGAAAGAGGGAAAGCGGGAGCTTTCTTT. Translation: CASSERGKAGAFF.